This T cell receptor (beta chain) originates from a study of PD-L1 blockade in urothelial cancer. Study-level background: It was at 3 weeks (second dose) and 6 weeks after treatment start that blood was analyzed. Researchers found blood samples held a median of approximately 150,000 T cells.

This clone came up once. The time point here: pretreatment peripheral blood. Disease in patients was locally advanced or metastatic urothelial carcinoma. Synthetic analogs of TCR templates were spiked into every PCR. Measured with immunoSEQ multiplex PCR; TCRdb has only the in-frame clones, and not every one. In the table there are about 85,000 clones, over 75% of which are singletons. This CDR3 has 17 amino acids. After removal of 0 bases from V and 6 bases from J, the junction contained 10 bases not matched to a gene. Germline V lookup: CDR1 PRHDT, CDR2 FYEKMQ (reference sequence). The rearrangement links TRBV13 to TRBJ2-7; 11 bases align to TRBD2. This TCR derives from a man between 60 and 75 years old with urothelial cancer. The input for sequencing was PBMCs, taken around atezolizumab (anti-PD-L1) treatment. DNA for the CDR3: TGTGCCAGCAGCTTAGGGCTAGCGGGAGGACGGGCGGGCGAGCAGTACTTC. Residues: CASSLGLAGGRAGEQYF.